This is a list of T cell receptor beta chains from one sample in a study of T cells of healthy individuals. TCRdb redid the calling of the 5' RACE reads with MiXCR, one entry per CDR3 protein. The sample has around 100,000 distinct CDR3 sequences; approximately 16% are singletons. These receptors originate from a human donor in good health. CDR3s include the opening cysteine and the closing phenylalanine or tryptophan. A D gene is named only where the DNA matches it firmly. Where a row states a size, it is once, few, many or the class of an expanded clone; other rows omit it.

-	TRBV20-1	few	TRBJ2-1	CSARDFGAGSYNEQFF	TGCAGTGCTAGAGATTTTGGAGCGGGCTCCTACAATGAGCAGTTCTTC
TRBD2	TRBV7-6	few	TRBJ2-2	CASSFPPGLVGTGELFF	TGTGCCAGCAGCTTCCCCCCTGGACTAGTTGGTACCGGGGAGCTGTTTTTT
TRBD1	TRBV18	many	TRBJ1-1	CASSLGQGATEAFF	TGTGCCAGCTCACTGGGACAGGGGGCAACTGAAGCTTTCTTT
-	TRBV20-1	-	TRBJ2-7	CSASTLDEQYF	TGCAGTGCTAGTACACTGGACGAGCAGTACTTC
TRBD2	TRBV5-1	-	TRBJ2-3	CASSANPTSGSTDTQYF	TGCGCCAGCAGCGCTAACCCGACTAGCGGGAGCACAGATACGCAGTATTTT
-	TRBV6-2/TRBV6-3	few	TRBJ1-5	CASSSNGAGNQPQHF	TGTGCCAGCAGTTCAAACGGGGCTGGCAATCAGCCCCAGCATTTT
TRBD2	TRBV12-3/TRBV12-4	many	TRBJ2-1	CASSFRTSGNNEQFF	TGTGCCAGCAGTTTCCGGACTAGCGGGAACAATGAGCAGTTCTTC
-	TRBV9	-	TRBJ1-4	CASSRGATNEKLFF	TGTGCCAGCAGCCGGGGGGCGACTAATGAAAAACTGTTTTTT
-	TRBV7-3	-	TRBJ2-2	CASSLNWVAGELFF	TGTGCCAGCAGCTTAAACTGGGTCGCCGGGGAGCTGTTTTTT
-	TRBV5-1	few	TRBJ2-5	CASSLAAGQETQYF	TGCGCCAGCAGCTTGGCTGCGGGACAAGAGACCCAGTACTTC
-	TRBV4-1	-	TRBJ1-6	CASSQDSWRSNSPLHF	TGCGCCAGCAGCCAAGATTCATGGCGGAGTAATTCACCCCTCCACTTT
TRBD1	TRBV4-2	many	TRBJ1-4	CASSTHPGQGELFF	TGTGCCAGCAGCACCCATCCGGGACAGGGCGAACTGTTTTTT
-	TRBV6-2/TRBV6-3	once	TRBJ1-1	CTSERRGADTEAFF	TGTACCAGCGAAAGGAGGGGTGCGGACACTGAAGCTTTCTTT
-	TRBV7-9	-	TRBJ1-6	CASSLKVGRRQGSPLHF	TGTGCCAGCAGCTTAAAAGTCGGACGGAGGCAGGGATCACCCCTCCACTTT
-	TRBV28	few	TRBJ2-3	CASRYHPGLPDTQYF	TGTGCCAGCAGATATCACCCGGGCCTTCCAGATACGCAGTATTTT
-	TRBV4-3	-	TRBJ2-7	CASSPGQKTYYEQYF	TGCGCCAGCAGCCCAGGACAGAAAACATACTACGAGCAGTACTTC
-	TRBV6-1	-	TRBJ1-4	CASRPGGANEKLFF	TGTGCCAGCAGACCCGGTGGAGCCAATGAAAAACTGTTTTTT
-	TRBV5-1	-	TRBJ1-1	CASSLLTGEAFF	TGCGCCAGCAGCTTACTAACAGGCGAAGCTTTCTTT
TRBD1	TRBV7-9	-	TRBJ1-2	CASSREQGVNYGYTF	TGTGCCAGCAGCCGGGAACAGGGGGTAAACTATGGCTACACCTTC
TRBD1	TRBV3-1	-	TRBJ1-2	CASSQRPGQINYGYTF	TGTGCCAGCAGCCAACGGCCGGGACAGATCAACTATGGCTACACCTTC
-	TRBV6-5	few	TRBJ1-1	CASSYSGGPEAFF	TGTGCCAGCAGTTACTCTGGCGGACCTGAAGCTTTCTTT
-	TRBV7-2	few	TRBJ1-2	CASSLSRQDGYTF	TGTGCCAGCAGCCTTTCCCGACAGGACGGCTACACCTTC
-	TRBV11-2	once	TRBJ1-4	CASRTWGDEKLFF	TGTGCCAGCAGGACATGGGGTGATGAAAAACTGTTTTTT
TRBD2	TRBV20-1	-	TRBJ2-3	CSASESDGSGDTQYF	TGCAGTGCTAGTGAGTCTGATGGTAGCGGGGATACGCAGTATTTT
-	TRBV5-1	-	TRBJ2-3	CASRAEISADTQYF	TGCGCCAGCCGGGCGGAGATTAGCGCAGATACGCAGTATTTT
-	TRBV20-1	many	TRBJ1-1	CSAKGPTNTEAFF	TGCAGTGCCAAGGGCCCAACGAACACTGAAGCTTTCTTT
TRBD1	TRBV5-1	few	TRBJ2-1	CASSSRDRGHEQFF	TGCGCCAGCAGCTCCCGGGACAGGGGGCATGAGCAGTTCTTC
-	TRBV7-9	few	TRBJ1-5	CASSLGRGGRPQHF	TGTGCCAGCAGCCTCGGACGTGGCGGCAGGCCCCAGCATTTT
-	TRBV28	few	TRBJ1-4	CASSPAAVEKLFF	TGTGCCAGCAGCCCGGCGGCGGTAGAAAAACTGTTTTTT
-	TRBV12-3/TRBV12-4	many	TRBJ2-5	CASSFKETQYF	TGTGCCAGCAGTTTTAAGGAGACCCAGTACTTC
TRBD1	TRBV7-9	-	TRBJ1-1	CASSLAGTDPNAEAFF	TGTGCCAGCAGCTTGGCCGGGACAGACCCGAACGCTGAAGCTTTCTTT
TRBD1	TRBV10-3	many	TRBJ1-4	CAISNDGQGEKLFF	TGTGCCATCAGTAATGACGGACAGGGTGAAAAACTGTTTTTT
-	TRBV23-1	few	TRBJ1-5	CASRTGTDACQPQHF	TGCGCCAGCAGGACCGGGACGGACGCATGTCAGCCCCAGCATTTT